The 20 T cell receptor beta chains below come from one sample, sequenced in a study of molecular identifiers for immune sequencing clone quantification. TCRdb ran MiXCR on the PCR reads and lists one entry per CDR3 protein. The table shows about 640,000 distinct CDR3 sequences, with 15% to 20% occurring only once. The material sequenced was naive CD8+ T cells from blood, with Jurkat cell RNA spiked in. As for subset: FACS-sorted CD8+CD4-CCR7+CD45RA+ naive T cells. These receptors were obtained from a human donor in good health. Some libraries in this study had Jurkat cell RNA spiked in.

The rearrangement joins TRBV21-1 to TRBJ1-2. TRBV21-1 is labeled a pseudogene. The CDR3 is 14 amino acids. Written as DNA, the CDR3 is TGTGCCAGCAGCAGGGCACCGTTTGGCTATGGCTACACCTTC. It yields the protein CASSRAPFGYGYTF.

This clonotype was counted only a few times. The V and J genes are TRBV7-9 and TRBJ2-2; 7 positions agree with TRBD1. Losses at the gene ends were 5 bases for V and 7 bases for J; bases not matched to a gene: 7. Germline CDR1 and CDR2: SEHNR and FQNEAQ (reference sequence). The CDR3 is made up of 14 amino acids. The CDR3 DNA reads as TGTGCCAGCAGCGCGACAGGGTGGGACGGGGAGCTGTTTTTT. This sequence encodes CASSATGWDGELFF.

The J gene is TRBJ2-7, the V gene TRBV27; 10 bases line up with TRBD2. V was clipped by 3 bases and J by 0 bases; unmatched bases: 5. Per the germline V gene, CDR1 is MNHEY and CDR2 is SMNVEV (reference sequence). The CDR3 is 16 residues long. The CDR3 region is CASSFIAGGTSYEQYF. The DNA of the CDR3 is TGTGCCAGCAGTTTCATAGCGGGGGGTACCTCCTACGAGCAGTACTTC.

This clonotype has just a few counts. The CDR3 region has the DNA TGTGCCAGTAGTATCTTAACTGTAGGTTCGACTGAAGCTTTCTTT. Translation: CASSILTVGSTEAFF. The chain uses TRBV19 and TRBJ1-1; D is unclear. V lost 3 bases and J lost 5, with 16 bases in between. Germline-derived CDR1 and CDR2 are LNHDA and SQIVND (reference sequence). The CDR3 is 15 amino acids.

This clonotype was counted ten times or more. The CDR3 DNA sequence: TGTGCCAGCAGTCCCAGCGGGGGAGACTCCTACGAGCAGTACTTC. It is translated as CASSPSGGDSYEQYF. The V gene is TRBV28, the J gene TRBJ2-7; 8 positions match TRBD2. The CDR3 has 15 residues. Germline V CDR1 and CDR2: MDHEN, SYDVKM. Losses at the gene ends were 5 bases for V and 0 bases for J; bases not matched to a gene: 6.

Remarks on this clonotype: A much bigger clone sits one base away, suggesting this may be a read error. This CDR3 fails to terminate in the conserved phenylalanine or tryptophan, so it likely reflects a read error. The rearrangement joins TRBV30 to TRBJ2-7; the match to TRBD2 covers 8 bases. V gave up 5 bases and J gave up 3 bases; unmatched junction bases: 3. The CDR3 runs 12 residues. Per germline, CDR1 GTSNPN and CDR2 SVGIG (reference sequence). CDR3 sequence reads: CAWDRGGYEQYS. The CDR3 region has the DNA TGTGCCTGGGATCGGGGGGGCTACGAGCAGTACTCC.

At least ten counts were recorded for this clonotype. The chain carries TRBV5-4 and TRBJ2-7; 11 nucleotides line up with TRBD2. The CDR3 extends over 16 amino acids. The V and J ends lost 3 bases and 7 bases, in that order; junction bases with no gene match: 12. CDR1 and CDR2 from the germline V gene are SGHNT and YYREEE (reference sequence). Here the CDR3 reads CASSSGLAELFEEQYF. The CDR3 region has the DNA TGTGCCAGCAGCTCGGGACTAGCGGAGCTGTTCGAGGAGCAGTACTTC.

J is TRBJ1-1 and V is TRBV30; D is unresolved. The CDR3 totals 14 residues. Trimming removed 4 bases at V and 1 base at J, with 13 bases between. Germline loops: CDR1 GTSNPN, CDR2 SVGIG (reference sequence). The CDR3 here is CAWNRPGENTEAFF. In DNA, the CDR3 is TGTGCCTGGAACCGTCCCGGTGAGAACACTGAAGCTTTCTTT.

The J gene is TRBJ1-1, the V gene TRBV27, with D uncertain. With 3 bases removed from V and 4 bases from J, the gap between germline ends came to 12 bases. From germline, CDR1 is MNHEY and CDR2 SMNVEV (reference sequence). This CDR3 is 14 amino acids long. This CDR3 reads CASSLGRVSTEAFF. The CDR3, as DNA: TGTGCCAGCAGTTTGGGGAGGGTGAGCACTGAAGCTTTCTTT.

About this clonotype: A single base separates this from a much larger clone, so it may be a read error. The CDR3 loop reads CASSQGVNTIYF. Here the CDR3 DNA reads TGTGCCAGCAGCCAAGGTGTAAACACCATATATTTT. The chain uses TRBV3-1 and TRBJ1-3; D unclear. This CDR3 has 12 residues. Between the trimmed V and J ends, which lost 1 base and 6 bases, there was a span of 4 bases. Germline V CDR1 and CDR2: LGHDT, YNNKEL (reference sequence).

This clonotype was observed at least ten times. The chain joins TRBV6-1 to TRBJ2-5; D gene unclear. The germline V gene encodes CDR1 MNHNS and CDR2 SASEGT. The CDR3 consists of 12 residues. The germline V and J ends were trimmed by 6 bases and 1 base, with 6 bases remaining between them. In nucleotides, the CDR3 is TGTGCCAGCAGGACATTCCAAGAGACCCAGTACTTC. Its protein product is CASRTFQETQYF.

Regarding this clonotype: A much larger clone is a single base away; this may be a read error. The chain employs TRBV4-2 and TRBJ1-6; no reliable D call. Per the germline V gene, CDR1 is LGHNA and CDR2 is YNFKEQ. The CDR3 has 16 residues. This CDR3 is CAGSQDRGRSNSPLHF. Here the CDR3 DNA reads TGTGCCGGCAGCCAAGATCGAGGCAGGTCTAATTCACCCCTCCACTTT.

The chain joins TRBV24-1 to TRBJ2-1; 9 positions match TRBD2. This CDR3 region has 14 residues. Germline CDR1 is KGHDR and CDR2 is SFDVKD. The V and J ends lost 7 bases and 8 bases, in that order; junction bases with no gene match: 8. CDR3 amino acids: CATSGTSFGDEQFF. The CDR3, as DNA: TGTGCCACCAGCGGGACTAGCTTTGGGGATGAGCAGTTCTTC.

The chain combines TRBV7-9 with TRBJ2-1, with 12 positions matching TRBD2. The CDR3 contains 18 residues. Germline V lookup: CDR1 SEHNR, CDR2 FQNEAQ (reference sequence). The V segment lost 0 bases and the J segment 7 bases; nucleotides outside the gene matches: 10. Here the CDR3 reads CASSLALASGGVSNEQFF. The CDR3 coding sequence is TGTGCCAGCAGCTTAGCATTGGCTAGCGGGGGGGTGTCGAATGAGCAGTTCTTC.

The chain carries TRBV27 and TRBJ2-3; D remains ambiguous. CDR1 and CDR2 from the germline V gene are MNHEY and SMNVEV (reference sequence). The CDR3 extends over 15 amino acids. V was cut by 4 bases and J by 1 base, with 12 bases left in between. CDR3 amino acids: CASSSGSDRTDTQYF. The CDR3 DNA is TGTGCCAGCAGTTCTGGGTCTGATCGCACAGATACGCAGTATTTT.

For this clonotype: No conserved phenylalanine or tryptophan is present at the end of the CDR3, so a read error is the likely explanation. This sequence joins TRBV13 and TRBJ1-5; unclear D gene. Germline V gene sequence: CDR1 PRHDT, CDR2 FYEKMQ (reference sequence). The CDR3 consists of 13 residues. V lost 3 bases to trimming and J lost 3 bases, with 6 bases between them. The CDR3, as DNA: TGTGCCAGCAGCTTGGGTCCCAATCAGCCCCAGCATCTT. It yields the protein CASSLGPNQPQHL.

This clonotype came up many times. This chain links TRBV19 with TRBJ2-7; tentative D call: TRBD2 (5 bases). CDR3 length: 13 amino acids. Germline values: CDR1 LNHDA, CDR2 SQIVND (reference sequence). V dropped 7 bases and J dropped 3 bases, with 13 bases sitting between them. The CDR3 region is CASTDGLNYEQYF. The CDR3 DNA is TGTGCCAGTACCGACGGACTGAACTACGAGCAGTACTTC.

The rearrangement uses TRBV27 and TRBJ1-1, with TRBD1 matching over 11 bases. From germline, CDR1 is MNHEY and CDR2 SMNVEV (reference sequence). The CDR3 spans 15 residues. V lost 6 bases to trimming and J lost 2 bases; unmatched junction nucleotides: 5. CDR3 nucleotide sequence: TGTGCCAGCAGCCCCGGGACAGGGGGTAACACTGAAGCTTTCTTT. Protein sequence: CASSPGTGGNTEAFF.

This clonotype was counted ten times or more. V and J are TRBV4-1 and TRBJ2-7, with no clear D. The V end was cut by 4 bases, the J end by 0 bases, with 13 bases between. Germline lookup yields CDR1 MGHRA and CDR2 YSYEKL. This CDR3 has 15 amino acids. The CDR3 here is CASSLHEGSSYEQYF. CDR3 nucleotide sequence: TGCGCCAGCAGCCTCCATGAAGGAAGCTCCTACGAGCAGTACTTC.

This clonotype has a count of ten or more. The chain employs TRBV27 and TRBJ2-3; the D is unclear. The CDR3 length is 16 residues. Germline CDR1 MNHEY, CDR2 SMNVEV (reference sequence). V gave up 0 bases and J gave up 5 bases, with 15 bases separating them. The CDR3 loop is CASSLSLPDSRDTQYF. DNA of the CDR3: TGTGCCAGCAGTTTATCGTTACCCGATTCTCGAGATACGCAGTATTTT.